This T cell receptor beta chain is from a study of T cell repertoires in cytomegalovirus infection. Study overall: From public TCR beta signatures came an indication of both CMV infection and matching HLA type.

TCRdb re-analysed the reads in MiXCR, keeping a single row per CDR3 protein. Found here are over 450,000 distinct CDR3 sequences, 11% of them singletons; the top ten hold roughly 10%. Study-wide results and caveats: Across the ex vivo response, the dominant clonotypes were HLA-C-restricted CMV-specific TCR beta clonotypes. Of the TCR beta families, the public ones yielded a cumulative frequency that identified carriers of CMV plus the relevant HLA.

This clonotype has a count of ten or more. The antigen remains undetermined. CDR3 length: 15 amino acids. Trimming left V 5 bases short and J 2 bases short, with 16 bases between. CDR1 and CDR2 (germline): SEHNR, FQNEAQ (reference sequence). This clonotype was obtained from a human donor in good health (CMV status not recorded). Some clones in this sample may be carry-over from other donors' samples. The V call is TRBV7-9, the J call TRBJ2-7, with D tentatively TRBD1 (7 bases). Specimen: PBMCs. In DNA form, the CDR3 reads TGTGCCAGCAGCGATGTCGACAGGGAGGCCTACGAGCAGTACTTC. Translation gives CASSDVDREAYEQYF.